This TCR beta chain appears in the sequencing data of a study of PD-1 blockade in mismatch repair-deficient tumors. Study-wide results and limits: Tumor-resident clones, often undetectable pretreatment in blood, expanded then contracted after pembrolizumab.

A word on this clone: Its antigen remains unknown.

PCR or immunohistochemistry showed mismatch repair deficiency in every enrolled patient. The CDR3 is made up of 14 amino acids. Germline CDR1 SGHNT, CDR2 YENEEA. V shed 5 bases and J 4 bases; nucleotides not matched to a gene: 5. This table comes from immunoSEQ multiplex PCR, and its TCRdb copy is limited to in-frame clones, with some not included. The sample includes roughly 40,000 clones, roughly 84% of them seen just once. This sample comprised peripheral blood, obtained approximately 80 weeks after starting pembrolizumab. This sequence originates from an adult with mismatch repair-deficient cancer. The chain carries TRBV11-3 and TRBJ2-5, with 9 bases fitting TRBD2. The CDR3 loop is CASSLTTSGETQYF. The DNA for the CDR3 is TGTGCCAGCAGCCTCACGACTAGCGGAGAGACCCAGTACTTC.